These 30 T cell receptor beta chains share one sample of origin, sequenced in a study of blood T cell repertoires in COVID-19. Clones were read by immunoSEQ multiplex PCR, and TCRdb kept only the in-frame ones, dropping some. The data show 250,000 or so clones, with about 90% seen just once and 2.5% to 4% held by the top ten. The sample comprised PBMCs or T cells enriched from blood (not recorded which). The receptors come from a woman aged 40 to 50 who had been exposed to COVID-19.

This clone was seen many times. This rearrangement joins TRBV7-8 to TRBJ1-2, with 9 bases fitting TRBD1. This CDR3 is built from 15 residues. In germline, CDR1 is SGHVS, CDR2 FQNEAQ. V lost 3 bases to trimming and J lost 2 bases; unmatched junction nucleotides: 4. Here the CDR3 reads CASSFNRGPNYGYTF. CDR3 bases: TGTGCCAGCAGCTTCAACAGGGGGCCGAACTATGGCTACACCTTC.

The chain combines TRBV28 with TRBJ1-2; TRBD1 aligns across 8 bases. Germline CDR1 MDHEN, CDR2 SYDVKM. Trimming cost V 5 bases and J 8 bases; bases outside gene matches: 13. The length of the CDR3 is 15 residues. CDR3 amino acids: CASSRNQQGVGGYTF. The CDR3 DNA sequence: TGTGCCAGCAGTCGCAACCAACAGGGGGTAGGAGGCTACACCTTC.

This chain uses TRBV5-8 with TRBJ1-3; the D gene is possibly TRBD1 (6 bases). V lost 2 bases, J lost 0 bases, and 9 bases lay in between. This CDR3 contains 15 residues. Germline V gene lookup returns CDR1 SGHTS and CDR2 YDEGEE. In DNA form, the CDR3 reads TGTGCCAGCAGCTTTACCAGGGGCTCTGGAAACACCATATATTTT. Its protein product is CASSFTRGSGNTIYF.

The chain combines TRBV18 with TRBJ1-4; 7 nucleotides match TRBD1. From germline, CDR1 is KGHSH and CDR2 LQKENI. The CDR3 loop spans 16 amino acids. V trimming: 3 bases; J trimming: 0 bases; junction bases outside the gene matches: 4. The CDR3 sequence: CASSPQGGATNEKLFF. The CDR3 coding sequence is TGTGCCAGCTCACCCCAGGGGGGAGCAACTAATGAAAAACTGTTTTTT.

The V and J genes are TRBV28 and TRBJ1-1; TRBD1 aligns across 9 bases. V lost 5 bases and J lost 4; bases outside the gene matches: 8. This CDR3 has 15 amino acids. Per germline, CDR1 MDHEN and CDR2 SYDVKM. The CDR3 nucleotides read TGTGCCAGCAGTGGGAACGGACAGGGGACCACTGAAGCTTTCTTT. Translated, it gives CASSGNGQGTTEAFF.

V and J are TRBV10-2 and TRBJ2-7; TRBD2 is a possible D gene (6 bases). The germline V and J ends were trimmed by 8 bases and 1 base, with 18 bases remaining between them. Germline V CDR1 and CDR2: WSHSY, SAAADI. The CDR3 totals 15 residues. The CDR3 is CASSRLGGDSYEQYF. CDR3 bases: TGCGCCAGCTCCCGTCTGGGGGGAGATTCCTACGAGCAGTACTTC.

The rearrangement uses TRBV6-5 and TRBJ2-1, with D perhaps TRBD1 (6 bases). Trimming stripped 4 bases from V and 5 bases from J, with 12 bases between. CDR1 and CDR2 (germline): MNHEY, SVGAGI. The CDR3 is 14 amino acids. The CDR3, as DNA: TGTGCCAGCAGTTTCGGGACACTCAACAATGAGCAGTTCTTC. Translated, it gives CASSFGTLNNEQFF.

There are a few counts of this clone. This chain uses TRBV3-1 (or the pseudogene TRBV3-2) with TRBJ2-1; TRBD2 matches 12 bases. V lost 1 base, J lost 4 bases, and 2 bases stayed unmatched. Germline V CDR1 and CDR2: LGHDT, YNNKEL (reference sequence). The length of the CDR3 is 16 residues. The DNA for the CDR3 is TGTGCCAGCAGCCAAGCCACTAGCGGGAGGTACAATGAGCAGTTCTTC. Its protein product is CASSQATSGRYNEQFF.

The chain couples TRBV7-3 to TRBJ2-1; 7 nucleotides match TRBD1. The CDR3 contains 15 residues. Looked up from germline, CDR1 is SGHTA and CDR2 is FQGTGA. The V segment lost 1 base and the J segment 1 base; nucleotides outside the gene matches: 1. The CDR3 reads CASSLKGASYNEQFF. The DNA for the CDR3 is TGTGCCAGCAGCTTAAAGGGGGCTTCCTACAATGAGCAGTTCTTC.

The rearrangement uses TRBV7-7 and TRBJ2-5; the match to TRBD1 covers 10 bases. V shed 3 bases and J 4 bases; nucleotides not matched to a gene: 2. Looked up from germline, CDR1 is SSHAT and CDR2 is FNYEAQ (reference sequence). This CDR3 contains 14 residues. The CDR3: CASSFGTGAETQYF. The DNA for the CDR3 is TGTGCCAGCAGCTTTGGGACAGGGGCAGAGACCCAGTACTTC.

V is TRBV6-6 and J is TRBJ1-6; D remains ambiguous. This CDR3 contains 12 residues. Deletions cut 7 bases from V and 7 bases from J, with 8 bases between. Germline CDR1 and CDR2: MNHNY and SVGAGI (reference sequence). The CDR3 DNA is TGTGCCAGCAATACTGAGAATTCACCCCTCCACTTT. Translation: CASNTENSPLHF.

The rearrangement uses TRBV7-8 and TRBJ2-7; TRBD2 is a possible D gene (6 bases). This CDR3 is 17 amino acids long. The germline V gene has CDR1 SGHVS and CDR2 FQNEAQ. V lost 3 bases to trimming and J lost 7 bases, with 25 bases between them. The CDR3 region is CASSLYSAGVGGLEQYF. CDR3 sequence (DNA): TGTGCCAGCAGCTTGTATTCGGCAGGCGTGGGGGGTTTAGAGCAGTACTTC. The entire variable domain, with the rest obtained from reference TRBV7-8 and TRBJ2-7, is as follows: GAGVSQSPRYKVAKRGQDVALRCDPISGHVSLFWYQQALGQGPEFLTYFQNEAQLDKSGLPSDRFFAERPEGSVSTLKIQRTQQEDSAVYLCASSLYSAGVGGLEQYFGPGTRLTVT.

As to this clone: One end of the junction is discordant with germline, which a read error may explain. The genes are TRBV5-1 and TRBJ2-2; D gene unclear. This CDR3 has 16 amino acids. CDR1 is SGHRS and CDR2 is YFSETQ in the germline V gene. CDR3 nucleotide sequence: TGTGCCAGCAGCTCTAGGAGCTGGCGGTACACCGGGGAGCTGTTTTTT. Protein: CASSSRSWRYTGELFF.

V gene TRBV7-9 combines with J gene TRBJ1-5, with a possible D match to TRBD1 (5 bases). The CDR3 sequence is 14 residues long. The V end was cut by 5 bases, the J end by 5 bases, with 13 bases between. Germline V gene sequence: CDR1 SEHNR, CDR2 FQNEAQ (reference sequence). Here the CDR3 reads CASSRSDNYQPQHF. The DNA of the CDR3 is TGTGCCAGCAGCAGGTCGGACAACTATCAGCCCCAGCATTTT.

The CDR3 here is CASSLPHSLGYTF. The CDR3 nucleotides are TGTGCCAGCAGTCTACCGCACAGCTTGGGCTACACCTTC. The rearrangement uses TRBV28 and TRBJ1-2; D gene unclear. The CDR3 has 13 residues. The germline V and J ends were trimmed by 5 bases and 8 bases, with 15 bases remaining between them. Per the germline V gene, CDR1 is MDHEN and CDR2 is SYDVKM.

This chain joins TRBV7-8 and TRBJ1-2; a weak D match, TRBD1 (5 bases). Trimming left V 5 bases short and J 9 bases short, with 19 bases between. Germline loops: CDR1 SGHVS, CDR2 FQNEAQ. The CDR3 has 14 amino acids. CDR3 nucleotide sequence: TGTGCCAGCAGCCGCATGAACAGGCAATCGAGCTACACCTTC. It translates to CASSRMNRQSSYTF.

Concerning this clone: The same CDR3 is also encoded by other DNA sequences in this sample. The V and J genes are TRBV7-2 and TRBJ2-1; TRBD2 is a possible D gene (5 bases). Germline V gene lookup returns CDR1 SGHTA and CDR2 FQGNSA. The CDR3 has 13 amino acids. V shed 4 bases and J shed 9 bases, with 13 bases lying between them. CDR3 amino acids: CASSSDGVGEQFF. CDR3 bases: TGTGCCAGCAGCTCAGACGGGGTAGGTGAGCAGTTCTTC.

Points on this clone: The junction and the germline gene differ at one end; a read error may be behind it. The CDR3 here is CASSLGLAGNEQFF. The CDR3 bases are TGTGCCAGCAGCTTGGGACTAGCGGGGAATGAGCAGTTCTTC. The V call is TRBV5-1, the J call TRBJ2-1; TRBD2 agrees at 13 bases. Germline values: CDR1 SGHRS, CDR2 YFSETQ. The CDR3 runs 14 residues. Using reference TRBV5-1 and TRBJ2-1 for the parts outside the CDR3, the full variable domain is KAGVTQTPRYLIKTRGQQVTLSCSPISGHRSVSWYQQTPGQGLQFLFEYFSETQRNKGNFPGRFSGRQFSNSRSEMNVSTLELGDSALYLCASSLGLAGNEQFFGPGTRLTVL.

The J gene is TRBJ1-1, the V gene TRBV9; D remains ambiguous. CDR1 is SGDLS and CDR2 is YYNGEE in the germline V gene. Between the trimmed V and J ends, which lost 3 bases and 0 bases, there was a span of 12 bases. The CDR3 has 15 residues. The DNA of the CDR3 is TGTGCCAGCAGCGGAGTAGGAGGGATGAACACTGAAGCTTTCTTT. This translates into CASSGVGGMNTEAFF.

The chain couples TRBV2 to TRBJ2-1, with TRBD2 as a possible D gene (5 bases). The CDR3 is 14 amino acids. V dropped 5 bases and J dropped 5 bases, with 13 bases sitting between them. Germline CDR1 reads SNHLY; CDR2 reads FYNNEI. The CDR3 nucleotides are TGTGCCAGCAGTTACTACGGGGAAGACAATGAGCAGTTCTTC. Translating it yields CASSYYGEDNEQFF.

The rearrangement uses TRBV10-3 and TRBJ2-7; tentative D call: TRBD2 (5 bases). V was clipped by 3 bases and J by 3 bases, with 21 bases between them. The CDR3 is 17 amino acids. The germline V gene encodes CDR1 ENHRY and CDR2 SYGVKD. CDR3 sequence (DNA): TGTGCCATCAGTGACTCCCTTGCGGGTGGAAGGTTCTACGAGCAGTACTTC. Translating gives CAISDSLAGGRFYEQYF.

The CDR3 DNA sequence: TGTGCCAGCATAAGACAGAACAATCAGCCCCAGCATTTT. Its protein is CASIRQNNQPQHF. The chain employs TRBV28 and TRBJ1-5; tentative D call: TRBD1 (5 bases). Germline values: CDR1 MDHEN, CDR2 SYDVKM. V shed 7 bases and J shed 3 bases, with 10 bases lying between them. The CDR3 consists of 13 residues.

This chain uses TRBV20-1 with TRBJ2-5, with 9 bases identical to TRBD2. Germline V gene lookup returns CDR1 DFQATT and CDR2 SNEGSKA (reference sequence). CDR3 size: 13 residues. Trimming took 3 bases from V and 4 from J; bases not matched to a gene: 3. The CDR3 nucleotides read TGCAGTGCTAGTCGCGGGGGGGGAGAGACCCAGTACTTC. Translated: CSASRGGGETQYF.

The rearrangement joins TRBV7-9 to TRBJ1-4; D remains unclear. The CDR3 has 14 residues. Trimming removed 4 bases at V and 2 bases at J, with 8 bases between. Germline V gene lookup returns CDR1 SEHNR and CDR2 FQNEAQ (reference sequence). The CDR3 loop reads CASSSGVTNEKLFF. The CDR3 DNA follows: TGTGCCAGCAGCTCGGGAGTGACTAATGAAAAACTGTTTTTT.

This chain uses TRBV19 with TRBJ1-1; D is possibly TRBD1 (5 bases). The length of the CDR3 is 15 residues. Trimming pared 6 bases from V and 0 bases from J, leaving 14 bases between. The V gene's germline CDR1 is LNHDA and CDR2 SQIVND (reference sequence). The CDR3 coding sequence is TGTGCCAGTAGAAGCAGCAGGGCAATGAACACTGAAGCTTTCTTT. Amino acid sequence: CASRSSRAMNTEAFF.

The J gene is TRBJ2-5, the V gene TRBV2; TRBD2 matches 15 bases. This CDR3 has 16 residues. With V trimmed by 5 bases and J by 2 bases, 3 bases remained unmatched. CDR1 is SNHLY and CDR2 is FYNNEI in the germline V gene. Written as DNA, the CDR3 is TGTGCCAGCAGTCTTGGACTAGCGGGAGGGCAAGAGACCCAGTACTTC. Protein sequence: CASSLGLAGGQETQYF.

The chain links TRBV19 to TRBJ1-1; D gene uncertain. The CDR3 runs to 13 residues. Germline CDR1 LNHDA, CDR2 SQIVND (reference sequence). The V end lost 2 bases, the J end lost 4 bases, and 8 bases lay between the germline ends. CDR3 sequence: CASSIRRGTEAFF. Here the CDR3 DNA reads TGTGCCAGTAGTATACGGAGAGGCACTGAAGCTTTCTTT.

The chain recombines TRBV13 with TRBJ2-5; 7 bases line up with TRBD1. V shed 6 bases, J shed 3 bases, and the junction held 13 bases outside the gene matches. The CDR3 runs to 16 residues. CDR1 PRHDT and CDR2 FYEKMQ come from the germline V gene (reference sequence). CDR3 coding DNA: TGTGCCAGCAGAGAAAAAGGGACAGAGGTAGAAGAGACCCAGTACTTC. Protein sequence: CASREKGTEVEETQYF.

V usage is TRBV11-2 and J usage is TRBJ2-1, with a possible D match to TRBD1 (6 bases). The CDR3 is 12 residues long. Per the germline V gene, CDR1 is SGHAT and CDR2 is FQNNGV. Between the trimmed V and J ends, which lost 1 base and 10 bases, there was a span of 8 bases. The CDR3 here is CASSLGGTEQFF. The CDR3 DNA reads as TGTGCCAGCAGCTTAGGAGGGACAGAGCAGTTCTTC.

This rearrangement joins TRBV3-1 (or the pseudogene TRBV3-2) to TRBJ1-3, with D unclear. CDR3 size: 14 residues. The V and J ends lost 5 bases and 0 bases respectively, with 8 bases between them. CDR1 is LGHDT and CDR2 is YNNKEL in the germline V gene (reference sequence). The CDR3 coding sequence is TGTGCCAGCAGCGGTAGTGCCTCTGGAAACACCATATATTTT. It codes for CASSGSASGNTIYF.